This is a list of T cell receptor beta chains from one sample in a study of cytomegalovirus exposure and HLA in healthy donors. Method: immunoSEQ multiplex PCR; TCRdb's copy keeps in-frame clones and lacks some. The data contain around 140,000 clones, about 80% of them singletons. The source material was PBMCs. The receptors here all came from a man aged 35 to 55 in good health and CMV-seronegative. Each CDR3 is given with its conserved first and last residue. The D gene is left open where the match is weak. Some rows mark clone size as missing; the rest say once, few, many or name a class of expanded clone.

D: TRBD1
J: TRBJ1-1
V: TRBV7-2
size: NA
CDR3: CASSGQGALVNTEAFF
DNA: TGTGCCAGCAGCGGGCAGGGGGCCCTGGTGAACACTGAAGCTTTCTTT

D: TRBD2
J: TRBJ2-7
V: TRBV18
size: NA
CDR3: CASSEWTSGGEQSEQYF
DNA: TGTGCCAGCTCGGAGTGGACTAGCGGGGGAGAACAGAGCGAGCAGTACTTC

D: NA
J: TRBJ1-2
V: TRBV29-1
size: NA
CDR3: CSVEGGLGKKNGYTF
DNA: TGCAGCGTTGAAGGAGGGTTAGGGAAGAAAAATGGCTACACCTTC

D: TRBD1
J: TRBJ2-1
V: TRBV19
size: NA
CDR3: CASSMRLPGTGFNEQFF
DNA: TGTGCCAGTAGTATGCGTCTCCCCGGGACAGGGTTCAATGAGCAGTTCTTC

D: NA
J: TRBJ1-3
V: TRBV7-2
size: NA
CDR3: CASSLPVRNTIYF
DNA: TGTGCCAGCAGCTTACCGGTTAGAAACACCATATATTTT

D: TRBD1
J: TRBJ2-6
V: TRBV4-3
size: few
CDR3: CASSQAGTGSGANVLTF
DNA: TGCGCCAGCAGCCAAGCGGGGACAGGGTCCGGGGCCAACGTCCTGACTTTC

D: NA
J: TRBJ1-1
V: TRBV28
size: NA
CDR3: CASSFVGTPMNTEAFF
DNA: TGTGCCAGCAGTTTTGTTGGGACACCGATGAACACTGAAGCTTTCTTT

D: TRBD1
J: TRBJ2-7
V: TRBV5-4
size: once
CDR3: CASSLPRQGNSYEQYF
DNA: TGTGCCAGCAGCTTGCCCCGACAGGGTAACTCCTACGAGCAGTACTTC

D: NA
J: TRBJ1-5
V: TRBV28
size: NA
CDR3: CASSVRNQPQHF
DNA: TGTGCCAGCAGTGTTCGGAATCAGCCCCAGCATTTT

D: NA
J: TRBJ2-2
V: TRBV30
size: NA
CDR3: CGRGRSNTGELFF
DNA: TGTGGACGGGGTCGGTCGAACACCGGGGAGCTGTTTTTT

D: TRBD1
J: TRBJ2-2
V: TRBV2
size: NA
CDR3: CASKRDRENTGELFF
DNA: TGTGCCAGCAAGAGGGACAGGGAGAACACCGGGGAGCTGTTTTTT

D: NA
J: TRBJ1-4
V: TRBV7-9
size: NA
CDR3: CASSLDGGSNEKLFF
DNA: TGTGCCAGCAGCTTAGATGGAGGATCTAATGAAAAACTGTTTTTT

D: NA
J: TRBJ1-5
V: TRBV6-5
size: NA
CDR3: CASRDRMNSNQPQHF
DNA: TGTGCCAGCAGGGACAGAATGAATAGCAATCAGCCCCAGCATTTT

D: NA
J: TRBJ1-5
V: TRBV6-1
size: NA
CDR3: CASSVGQHQPQHF
DNA: TGTGCCAGCAGTGTCGGACAGCATCAGCCCCAGCATTTT

D: NA
J: TRBJ2-4
V: TRBV15
size: NA
CDR3: CATSRVDRENIQYF
DNA: TGTGCCACCAGCAGAGTAGACAGAGAAAACATTCAGTACTTC

D: NA
J: TRBJ1-4
V: TRBV9
size: few
CDR3: CASSVGGVLNEKLFF
DNA: TGTGCCAGCAGCGTAGGGGGGGTTCTTAATGAAAAACTGTTTTTT

D: TRBD2
J: TRBJ2-1
V: TRBV5-1
size: NA
CDR3: CASSLFGGAYEQFF
DNA: TGCGCCAGCAGCTTGTTCGGGGGGGCCTATGAGCAGTTCTTC

D: TRBD2
J: TRBJ2-1
V: TRBV5-1
size: few
CDR3: CASSPGLAGGPWNEQFF
DNA: TGCGCCAGCAGCCCTGGACTAGCGGGGGGGCCATGGAATGAGCAGTTCTTC

D: NA
J: TRBJ1-2
V: TRBV6-1
size: NA
CDR3: CASSEAAGDYGYTF
DNA: TGTGCCAGCAGTGAAGCGGCGGGAGACTATGGCTACACCTTC

D: TRBD1
J: TRBJ1-5
V: TRBV10-3
size: few
CDR3: CATKDRFNQPQHF
DNA: TGTGCCACCAAGGACAGGTTCAATCAGCCCCAGCATTTT

D: NA
J: TRBJ1-5
V: TRBV2
size: NA
CDR3: CASRADDQPQHF
DNA: TGTGCCAGCAGAGCGGATGATCAGCCCCAGCATTTT

D: TRBD1
J: TRBJ2-6
V: TRBV13
size: NA
CDR3: CASSGGQGTLGANVLTF
DNA: TGTGCCAGCAGCGGGGGACAGGGAACGTTGGGGGCCAACGTCCTGACTTTC

D: TRBD1
J: TRBJ1-2
V: TRBV5-1
size: NA
CDR3: CASSSDRVGYTF
DNA: TGCGCCAGCAGCTCAGACAGGGTAGGCTACACCTTC

D: TRBD2
J: TRBJ2-5
V: TRBV29-1
size: NA
CDR3: CSVEIAGGRSETQYF
DNA: TGCAGCGTTGAGATAGCGGGGGGGCGTTCAGAGACCCAGTACTTC

D: NA
J: TRBJ2-7
V: TRBV7-9
size: NA
CDR3: CARSFTGTGEQYF
DNA: TGTGCCCGCAGCTTTACAGGGACGGGCGAGCAGTACTTC

D: NA
J: TRBJ1-1
V: TRBV12-5
size: NA
CDR3: CASGLLDSTEAFF
DNA: TGTGCTAGTGGTTTGCTCGATAGCACTGAAGCTTTCTTT

D: NA
J: TRBJ1-6
V: TRBV6-5
size: once
CDR3: CASSYKGGSSPLHF
DNA: TGTGCCAGCAGTTACAAGGGGGGGAGTTCACCCCTCCACTTT

D: NA
J: TRBJ1-2
V: TRBV28
size: NA
CDR3: CASSLEAEPYGYTF
DNA: TGTGCCAGCAGTTTAGAGGCAGAACCGTATGGCTACACCTTC

D: TRBD2
J: TRBJ2-3
V: TRBV27
size: few
CDR3: CASSLQPSGSTDTQYF
DNA: TGTGCCAGCAGTTTACAGCCTAGCGGCTCCACAGATACGCAGTATTTT

D: TRBD2
J: TRBJ2-4
V: TRBV7-2
size: NA
CDR3: CASSAGTSAAKNIQYF
DNA: TGTGCCAGCAGCGCAGGGACTAGCGCAGCCAAAAACATTCAGTACTTC

D: NA
J: TRBJ1-4
V: TRBV9
size: NA
CDR3: CASSALGGAREKLFF
DNA: TGTGCCAGCAGCGCCCTCGGGGGGGCAAGGGAAAAACTGTTTTTT

D: NA
J: TRBJ1-4
V: TRBV6-1
size: once
CDR3: CASRAGTPPEKLFF
DNA: TGTGCCAGCAGAGCCGGGACTCCGCCTGAAAAACTGTTTTTT

D: NA
J: TRBJ2-7
V: TRBV13
size: NA
CDR3: CASSAYREGNHEQYF
DNA: TGTGCCAGCAGCGCCTACAGGGAAGGTAACCACGAGCAGTACTTC

D: NA
J: TRBJ1-4
V: TRBV11-2
size: NA
CDR3: CASSPQAATNEKLFF
DNA: TGTGCCAGCTCCCCGCAAGCTGCAACTAATGAAAAACTGTTTTTT

D: NA
J: TRBJ2-1
V: TRBV4-1
size: NA
CDR3: CASRLGQGEYNEQFF
DNA: TGCGCCAGCAGGTTGGGGCAGGGCGAATACAATGAGCAGTTCTTC

D: NA
J: TRBJ2-1
V: TRBV19
size: NA
CDR3: CASSMTGDSYNEQFF
DNA: TGTGCCAGTAGCATGACGGGGGACTCCTACAATGAGCAGTTCTTC

D: NA
J: TRBJ1-4
V: TRBV5-1
size: NA
CDR3: CASSLEARVATNEKLFF
DNA: TGCGCCAGCAGCTTGGAAGCCAGGGTTGCAACTAATGAAAAACTGTTTTTT

D: NA
J: TRBJ1-1
V: TRBV25-1
size: NA
CDR3: CASSGLTAWGEAFF
DNA: TGTGCCAGCAGTGGTCTGACAGCCTGGGGTGAAGCTTTCTTT

D: NA
J: TRBJ2-1
V: TRBV29-1
size: NA
CDR3: CSVPGFSYNEQFF
DNA: TGCAGCGTCCCGGGGTTTTCCTACAATGAGCAGTTCTTC

D: NA
J: TRBJ1-2
V: TRBV7-2
size: NA
CDR3: CASSLGTTTSYTF
DNA: TGTGCCAGCAGCTTAGGGACAACTACTTCCTACACCTTC

D: NA
J: TRBJ1-2
V: TRBV9
size: NA
CDR3: CASIGGAHLYGYTF
DNA: TGTGCCAGCATTGGGGGGGCGCATCTCTATGGCTACACCTTC

D: NA
J: TRBJ1-1
V: TRBV7-2
size: once
CDR3: CASSPPSPGVGNTEAFF
DNA: TGTGCCAGCAGCCCGCCCAGTCCGGGGGTGGGGAACACTGAAGCTTTCTTT

D: NA
J: TRBJ1-6
V: TRBV5-8
size: NA
CDR3: CASNENSPLHF
DNA: TGTGCTAGCAATGAGAATTCACCCCTCCACTTT

D: NA
J: TRBJ1-4
V: TRBV29-1
size: NA
CDR3: CSVEGGSGVEKLFF
DNA: TGCAGCGTTGAAGGTGGATCGGGGGTGGAAAAACTGTTTTTT

D: TRBD2
J: TRBJ2-7
V: TRBV25-1
size: NA
CDR3: CASSEFLAGGRSEQYF
DNA: TGTGCCAGCAGTGAATTTCTAGCGGGGGGGCGGAGCGAGCAGTACTTC

D: TRBD1
J: TRBJ2-7
V: TRBV7-8
size: NA
CDR3: CASSSDRVGEQYF
DNA: TGTGCCAGCAGCTCCGACAGGGTCGGCGAGCAGTACTTC

D: NA
J: TRBJ1-5
V: TRBV5-4
size: NA
CDR3: CASSPGKARSNQPQHF
DNA: TGTGCCAGCAGTCCAGGGAAGGCGAGGAGCAATCAGCCCCAGCATTTT

D: NA
J: TRBJ2-5
V: TRBV21-1
size: NA
CDR3: CASRTGEQETQYF
DNA: TGTGCCAGCAGAACAGGGGAGCAAGAGACCCAGTACTTC

D: TRBD1
J: TRBJ1-1
V: TRBV2
size: NA
CDR3: CASNMGQRNTEAFF
DNA: TGTGCCAGCAATATGGGACAGCGTAACACTGAAGCTTTCTTT

D: TRBD2
J: TRBJ2-5
V: TRBV7-2
size: NA
CDR3: CASSLQLAGGETQYF
DNA: TGTGCCAGCAGCCTCCAACTAGCGGGGGGGGAGACCCAGTACTTC

D: NA
J: TRBJ1-2
V: TRBV5-6
size: NA
CDR3: CASSWGRSYGYTF
DNA: TGTGCCAGCAGCTGGGGGCGCAGCTATGGCTACACCTTC

D: TRBD1
J: TRBJ2-7
V: TRBV6-5
size: NA
CDR3: CASSYAGQGVSYEQYF
DNA: TGTGCCAGCAGTTACGCGGGACAGGGGGTATCCTACGAGCAGTACTTC

D: NA
J: TRBJ2-1
V: TRBV6-1
size: few
CDR3: CASSSDILSYNEQFF
DNA: TGTGCCAGCAGCTCCGACATTCTCTCCTACAATGAGCAGTTCTTC

D: NA
J: TRBJ1-5
V: TRBV5-6
size: NA
CDR3: CASSLAGSKNQPQHF
DNA: TGTGCCAGCAGCTTGGCGGGGAGTAAGAACCAGCCCCAGCATTTT

D: NA
J: TRBJ2-5
V: TRBV7-9
size: NA
CDR3: CASSLDPQVTEQYF
DNA: TGTGCCAGCAGCTTAGATCCACAGGTTACAGAGCAGTACTTC

D: NA
J: TRBJ1-2
V: TRBV27
size: few
CDR3: CASSLKGNYGYTF
DNA: TGTGCCAGCAGTTTAAAGGGGAACTATGGCTACACCTTC

D: NA
J: TRBJ1-1
V: TRBV9
size: NA
CDR3: CASSVDSRRNTEAFF
DNA: TGTGCCAGCAGCGTAGATAGCCGGAGGAACACTGAAGCTTTCTTT

D: NA
J: TRBJ1-2
V: TRBV7-9
size: NA
CDR3: CASSPGRADYGYTF
DNA: TGTGCCAGCAGCCCGGGCAGGGCCGACTATGGCTACACCTTC

D: TRBD1
J: TRBJ1-2
V: TRBV6-6
size: NA
CDR3: CAITPGQGNYGYTF
DNA: TGTGCCATCACGCCGGGACAGGGTAACTATGGCTACACCTTC

D: NA
J: TRBJ1-4
V: TRBV2
size: NA
CDR3: CASSEVGAVGLLNEKLFF
DNA: TGTGCCAGCAGTGAGGTGGGGGCCGTAGGCCTACTTAATGAAAAACTGTTTTTT